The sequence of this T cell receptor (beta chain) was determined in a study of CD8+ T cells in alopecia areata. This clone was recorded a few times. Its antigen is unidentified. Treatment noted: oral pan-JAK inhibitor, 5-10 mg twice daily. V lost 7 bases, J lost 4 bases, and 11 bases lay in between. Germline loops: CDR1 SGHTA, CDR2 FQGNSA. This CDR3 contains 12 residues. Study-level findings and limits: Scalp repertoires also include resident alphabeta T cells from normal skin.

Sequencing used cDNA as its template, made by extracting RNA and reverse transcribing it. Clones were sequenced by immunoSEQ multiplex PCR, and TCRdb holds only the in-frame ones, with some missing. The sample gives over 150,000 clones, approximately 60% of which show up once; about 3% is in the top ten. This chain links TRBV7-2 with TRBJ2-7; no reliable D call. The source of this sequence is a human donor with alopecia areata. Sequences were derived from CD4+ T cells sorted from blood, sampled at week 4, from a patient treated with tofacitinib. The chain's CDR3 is CASTLSQYEQYF. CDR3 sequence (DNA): TGTGCCAGCACCCTCTCTCAGTACGAGCAGTACTTC. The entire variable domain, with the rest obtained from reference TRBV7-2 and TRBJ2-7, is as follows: GAGVSQSPSNKVTEKGKDVELRCDPISGHTALYWYRQSLGQGLEFLIYFQGNSAPDKSGLPSDRFSAERTGGSVSTLTIQRTQQEDSAVYLCASTLSQYEQYFGPGTRLTVT.